Below are 23 T cell receptor beta chains sequenced from a single sample in a study of T-cell memory formation after mild COVID-19. TCRdb reanalysed the 5' RACE reads using MiXCR and keeps one entry per CDR3 protein. This repertoire shows approximately 200,000 distinct CDR3 sequences, approximately 16% found once; its top ten account for about 2%. The specimen sequenced was PBMCs or a T cell subset sorted from them (not recorded which). These TCRs come from an adult woman who had mild COVID-19 (a few samples of this study predate the infection). Cell type and time point are not known.

The chain couples TRBV4-1 to TRBJ2-3; D not certain. CDR1 and CDR2 (germline): MGHRA, YSYEKL. V was pared by 0 bases and J by 0 bases, with 13 bases between. The CDR3 sequence is 17 residues long. The CDR3 nucleotides are TGCGCCAGCAGCCAAGATCCGCGGCAGACTAGCACAGATACGCAGTATTTT. Protein: CASSQDPRQTSTDTQYF.

In its sample, this clonotype was seen many times. This sequence joins TRBV9 and TRBJ2-1; D could derive from TRBD1 or TRBD2 (5 bases each). Trimming took off 5 bases at V and 10 bases at J, with 22 bases between the two ends. The germline CDR1 and CDR2 sequences are SGDLS and YYNGEE. This CDR3 region has 15 residues. This CDR3 is CASSSTGTVGLEQFF. CDR3 sequence (DNA): TGTGCCAGCAGTTCTACCGGGACGGTCGGATTGGAGCAGTTCTTC. Supplemented by reference TRBV9 and TRBJ2-1, the full variable domain reads DSGVTQTPKHLITATGQRVTLRCSPRSGDLSVYWYQQSLDQGLQFLIQYYNGEERAKGNILERFSAQQFPDLHSELNLSSLELGDSALYFCASSSTGTVGLEQFFGPGTRLTVL.

The chain recombines TRBV11-2 with TRBJ1-4; a possible D gene is TRBD1 (6 bases). The germline CDR1 and CDR2 sequences are SGHAT and FQNNGV. With 5 bases removed from V and 10 bases from J, the gap between germline ends came to 11 bases. This CDR3 is built from 12 residues. CDR3: CASSMGQPKLFF. CDR3 bases: TGTGCCAGCAGCATGGGACAACCAAAACTGTTTTTT.

This clonotype has at least ten counts. The rearrangement uses TRBV6-6 and TRBJ2-5; 9 nucleotides align to TRBD1. CDR1 and CDR2 from the germline V gene are MNHNY and SVGAGI (reference sequence). The length of the CDR3 is 13 residues. J gave up 10 bases and V 0 bases, and 3 bases lay outside the gene matches. This CDR3 is CASSYSTGGNQYF. The CDR3 DNA follows: TGTGCCAGCAGTTACTCGACAGGGGGGAACCAGTACTTC.

The table lists this clonotype with a few counts. The chain combines TRBV5-1 with TRBJ1-1; D is perhaps TRBD1 (6 bases). Germline CDR1 and CDR2: SGHRS and YFSETQ. Trimming left V 5 bases short and J 0 bases short, with 11 bases between. The CDR3 totals 14 residues. The CDR3 DNA is TGCGCCAGCAGAGTTACAGGGCTGAACACTGAAGCTTTCTTT. Protein sequence: CASRVTGLNTEAFF.

The rearrangement uses TRBV7-9 and TRBJ2-3; a weak D match, TRBD1 (6 bases). Deletions cut 2 bases from V and 6 bases from J, with 21 bases between. CDR1 is SEHNR and CDR2 is FQNEAQ in the germline V gene (reference sequence). This CDR3 comprises 17 residues. The CDR3 sequence is CASSLLGAILRSDTQYF. Here the CDR3 DNA reads TGTGCCAGCAGCTTATTGGGGGCGATCCTCCGCTCGGATACGCAGTATTTT.

CDR3 in amino acids: CSVRFTSGKAEQYF. The CDR3 region has the DNA TGCAGCGTGAGATTCACTAGCGGGAAGGCCGAGCAGTACTTC. The V gene is TRBV29-1, the J gene TRBJ2-7; 10 bases are a match to TRBD2. This CDR3 is 14 amino acids long. V was clipped by 6 bases and J by 6 bases; unmatched bases: 11. Germline-derived CDR1 and CDR2 are SQVTM and ANQGSEA.

The V gene is TRBV5-1, the J gene TRBJ1-3; TRBD1 agrees at 8 bases. Germline V lookup: CDR1 SGHRS, CDR2 YFSETQ. This CDR3 has 14 amino acids. Unmatched junction bases numbered 6, after V lost 4 bases and J lost 6 bases. The CDR3 loop is CASSPSQGANTIYF. Written as DNA, the CDR3 is TGCGCCAGCAGCCCATCCCAGGGGGCAAACACCATATATTTT.

The CDR3 sequence is CASSLSGVRETQYF. CDR3 in DNA: TGTGCCAGCAGCTTAAGCGGAGTCCGAGAGACCCAGTACTTC. The chain uses TRBV5-6 and TRBJ2-5, with D possibly being TRBD2 (5 bases). The CDR3 spans 14 residues. CDR1 and CDR2 (germline): SGHDT, YYEEEE. Trimming took off 2 bases at V and 4 bases at J, with 12 bases between the two ends.

This clonotype was counted between two and nine times. The rearrangement joins TRBV4-1 to TRBJ2-1, with D hard to call. The CDR3 extends over 13 amino acids. Germline V lookup: CDR1 MGHRA, CDR2 YSYEKL. The V end was cut by 5 bases, the J end by 0 bases, with 5 bases between. The CDR3 is CASSASSYNEQFF. CDR3 DNA: TGCGCCAGCAGCGCGAGCTCCTACAATGAGCAGTTCTTC.

This clonotype turned up a few times. This chain uses TRBV7-2 with TRBJ1-2; D is perhaps TRBD1 (5 bases). Germline CDR1 and CDR2: SGHTA and FQGNSA. The CDR3 length is 14 residues. The germline V and J ends were trimmed by 5 bases and 2 bases, with 12 bases remaining between them. The CDR3 spells CASSKGTFNYGYTF. The CDR3 DNA sequence: TGTGCCAGCAGCAAAGGGACCTTCAACTATGGCTACACCTTC.

This clonotype was found many times. The rearrangement uses TRBV19 and TRBJ1-5; perhaps TRBD1 as D (6 bases). V lost 6 bases, J lost 0 bases, and 12 bases lay in between. The CDR3 has 15 residues. CDR1 and CDR2 from the germline V gene are LNHDA and SQIVND (reference sequence). In DNA, the CDR3 is TGTGCCAGTAGAAGGGACACCGTTAGCAATCAGCCCCAGCATTTT. It codes for CASRRDTVSNQPQHF.

There are a few counts of this clonotype. The genes are TRBV12-3 or TRBV12-4 and TRBJ1-5; D is undetermined. CDR3 length equals 12 residues. The germline V and J ends were trimmed by 4 bases and 7 bases, with 8 bases remaining between them. CDR3 in DNA: TGTGCCAGCAGTTCCCTCGTGCAGCCCCAGCATTTT. It encodes CASSSLVQPQHF.

The chain carries TRBV27 and TRBJ2-1; D is undetermined. This CDR3 contains 12 residues. Germline-derived CDR1 and CDR2 are MNHEY and SMNVEV (reference sequence). Trimming removed 2 bases from V and 5 bases from J, with 4 bases in between. The CDR3 DNA reads as TGTGCCAGCAGTTTAACCCACAATGAGCAGTTCTTC. It yields the protein CASSLTHNEQFF.

This clonotype appeared once. Germline and junction disagree at one end, which may indicate a read error. The chain uses TRBV11-2 and TRBJ2-3; D unclear. The CDR3 contains 13 residues. CDR1 and CDR2 from the germline V gene are SGHAT and FQNNGV. The chain's CDR3 is CASILVGTDTQYF. CDR3 nucleotides: TGTGCCAGCATCTTAGTGGGCACAGATACGCAGTATTTT.

This chain uses TRBV28 with TRBJ1-5; D may be TRBD1 (5 bases). V lost 4 bases and J 8 bases, leaving 21 bases between the germline ends. The CDR3 covers 16 residues. Germline CDR1 MDHEN, CDR2 SYDVKM. CDR3 sequence reads: CASSSSGANQVEPQHF. In nucleotides, the CDR3 is TGTGCCAGCAGTTCCTCCGGGGCTAATCAGGTCGAGCCCCAGCATTTT.

The chain uses TRBV25-1 and TRBJ2-7, with 9 bases identical to TRBD2. Trimming cost V 6 bases and J 6 bases; bases outside gene matches: 15. The CDR3 consists of 16 residues. In germline, CDR1 is MGHDK, CDR2 SYGVNS. The CDR3 sequence: CASRETSGLPGVEQYF. The CDR3 DNA is TGTGCCAGCAGAGAGACTAGCGGCTTACCGGGTGTCGAGCAGTACTTC.

This clonotype was picked up a small number of times. The rearrangement uses TRBV18 and TRBJ2-5; 7 positions agree with TRBD2. Germline CDR1 and CDR2: KGHSH and LQKENI. J gave up 3 bases and V 6 bases, and 13 bases lay outside the gene matches. The CDR3 has 16 residues. In nucleotides, the CDR3 is TGTGCCAGCTCCTGGTCCGGGACTATAAGCAAAGAGACCCAGTACTTC. Residues: CASSWSGTISKETQYF.

The chain employs TRBV15 and TRBJ2-2; 7 bases are a match to TRBD2. V shed 0 bases, J shed 4 bases, and the junction held 8 bases outside the gene matches. The CDR3 extends over 17 amino acids. The germline CDR1 and CDR2 sequences are LNHNV and YYDKDF (reference sequence). Written as DNA, the CDR3 is TGTGCCACCAGCAGAGATTGGGCAAGCGGGGCCACCGGGGAGCTGTTTTTT. This encodes CATSRDWASGATGELFF.

This chain joins TRBV5-1 and TRBJ2-3, with TRBD2 matching over 11 bases. The CDR3 sequence is 17 residues long. Germline V gives CDR1 SGHRS, CDR2 YFSETQ. V gave up 3 bases and J gave up 5 bases; unmatched junction bases: 11. CDR3 amino acids: CASSSGRSGRAGDTQYF. Written as DNA, the CDR3 is TGCGCCAGCAGCTCCGGACGTAGCGGGAGGGCCGGAGATACGCAGTATTTT.

The CDR3 loop reads CASSQDPGSETQYF. In DNA, the CDR3 is TGTGCCAGCAGCCAAGATCCAGGATCGGAGACCCAGTACTTC. This rearrangement joins TRBV14 to TRBJ2-5; D unresolved. The CDR3 consists of 14 residues. V lost 0 bases to trimming and J lost 5 bases, with 10 bases between them. Germline assignment: CDR1 SGHDN and CDR2 FVKESK.

A few counts support this clonotype. V usage is TRBV7-8 and J usage is TRBJ1-2; maybe TRBD1 (6 bases). V lost 5 bases, J lost 9 bases, and 16 bases lay in between. Germline CDR1 reads SGHVS; CDR2 reads FQNEAQ. The CDR3 has 13 amino acids. The CDR3 is CASSPRGAVSYTF. DNA of the CDR3: TGTGCCAGCAGCCCCCGGGGGGCGGTTAGCTACACCTTC. Full variable domain (outside the CDR3, taken from reference TRBV7-8 and TRBJ1-2): GAGVSQSPRYKVAKRGQDVALRCDPISGHVSLFWYQQALGQGPEFLTYFQNEAQLDKSGLPSDRFFAERPEGSVSTLKIQRTQQEDSAVYLCASSPRGAVSYTFGSGTRLTVV.

The chain recombines TRBV4-1 with TRBJ1-2; a weak D match, TRBD1 (6 bases). Germline V gene lookup returns CDR1 MGHRA and CDR2 YSYEKL. The V and J ends lost 0 bases and 4 bases respectively, with 15 bases between them. CDR3 length: 16 residues. In DNA, the CDR3 is TGCGCCAGCAGCCAAGATCGGGGGGCCCGACTCTATGGCTACACCTTC. The encoded protein is CASSQDRGARLYGYTF.